One and the same sample provided the 13 T cell receptor beta chains below, sequenced in a study of TIL therapy for anti-PD-1-resistant metastatic lung cancer (dated by TCRdb to about 2021). The time point tag for this specimen amounts to: pre-treatment sample, taken before nivolumab and TIL therapy. Excised metastases, mostly pleural nodules or supraclavicular lymph nodes, were used as baseline tumor samples and were taken from the same resection from which TIL were grown. Using bias-controlled multiplex PCR with the immunoSEQ v3 hsTCRB kit, the TCR beta CDR3 regions were amplified from genomic DNA. Drawn from immuneACCESS, this table holds only the in-frame rearrangements with V and J called that TCRdb kept. Clones are partly lost; checked studies trace under half to an unresolved V gene and leave the rest unexplained. The sample contains 45,000 to 60,000 clones, less than 75% of them found a single time. The top ten hold approximately 5.6% of the sample.

Here the sequenced sample was tumor tissue, taken at baseline. These receptors came from a person aged 30 to 80 with non-small cell lung cancer.

This sequence joins TRBV15 and TRBJ2-1; 8 positions agree with TRBD2. J was trimmed by 7 bases and V by 2 bases; bases with no gene match: 1. CDR1 is LNHNV, CDR2 YYDKDF, per germline (reference sequence). There are 13 residues in the CDR3. CDR3 amino acids: CATSRLAGNEQFF. DNA for the CDR3: TGTGCCACCAGCAGACTAGCGGGTAATGAGCAGTTCTTC.

The chain joins TRBV11-1 to TRBJ2-3; the D gene is possibly TRBD2 (5 bases). Germline CDR1 is SGHAT and CDR2 is FQDESV (reference sequence). CDR3 size: 15 residues. V lost 6 bases and J lost 0, with 13 bases in between. The CDR3 protein is CASSPGAESTDTQYF. CDR3 DNA: TGTGCCAGCAGTCCCGGAGCGGAGAGCACAGATACGCAGTATTTT.

The sample holds a few counts of this clone. The chain employs TRBV2 and TRBJ2-7; D might be TRBD1 (6 bases). Trimming removed 9 bases at V and 3 bases at J, with 9 bases between. CDR3 length: 11 residues. The germline V gene has CDR1 SNHLY and CDR2 FYNNEI. The DNA for the CDR3 is TGTGCCAGGAAACAGGGCTACGAGCAGTACTTC. This sequence encodes CARKQGYEQYF.

This clone was seen only a few times. The chain employs TRBV2 and TRBJ2-7; tentatively, D is TRBD1 (6 bases). Trimming pared 1 base from V and 5 bases from J, leaving 9 bases between. The CDR3 covers 13 residues. Germline values: CDR1 SNHLY, CDR2 FYNNEI. CDR3 protein: CASSEVWTDEQYF. The CDR3 DNA follows: TGTGCCAGCAGTGAAGTTTGGACAGACGAGCAGTACTTC. Together with reference TRBV2 and TRBJ2-7, the CDR3 gives the full variable domain: EPEVTQTPSHQVTQMGQEVILRCVPISNHLYFYWYRQILGQKVEFLVSFYNNEISEKSEIFDDQFSVERPDGSNFTLKIRSTKLEDSAMYFCASSEVWTDEQYFGPGTRLTVT.

The V call is TRBV7-9, the J call TRBJ2-3, with D possibly called TRBD1 or TRBD2 (5 bases each). The CDR3 covers 15 residues. Germline V gene data show CDR1 as SEHNR and CDR2 as FQNEAQ (reference sequence). The V gene lost 5 bases and the J gene lost 0 bases, with 12 bases spanning the gap. The CDR3 protein is CASSPSGGSTDTQYF. The CDR3 DNA reads as TGTGCCAGCAGCCCTAGTGGGGGAAGCACAGATACGCAGTATTTT.

J is TRBJ2-7 and V is TRBV6-1; possible D gene TRBD2, 5 bases. Trimming left V 4 bases short and J 2 bases short, with 9 bases between. Germline V lookup: CDR1 MNHNS, CDR2 SASEGT. CDR3 length: 13 residues. As DNA, the CDR3 is TGTGCCAGCAGTGCCTCCGGGACCTACGAGCAGTACTTC. Residues: CASSASGTYEQYF.

This clone was counted between two and nine times. This chain uses TRBV11-1 with TRBJ1-2; 12 nucleotides line up with TRBD1. After removal of 2 bases from V and 5 bases from J, the junction contained 9 bases not matched to a gene. This CDR3 region has 17 residues. CDR1 SGHAT and CDR2 FQDESV come from the germline V gene (reference sequence). CDR3 region: CASSLTSGQGARYGYTF. Here the CDR3 DNA reads TGTGCCAGCAGCTTAACTTCGGGACAGGGGGCAAGGTATGGCTACACCTTC. Variable domain in full (rest from reference TRBV11-1 and TRBJ1-2): EAEVAQSPRYKITEKSQAVAFWCDPISGHATLYWYRQILGQGPELLVQFQDESVVDDSQLPKDRFSAERLKGVDSTLKIQPAELGDSAMYLCASSLTSGQGARYGYTFGSGTRLTVV.

The chain is built from TRBV7-8 and TRBJ2-7; no clear D. Trimming removed 3 bases from V and 0 bases from J, with 9 bases in between. The CDR3 totals 14 residues. Germline CDR1 is SGHVS and CDR2 is FQNEAQ. CDR3 in amino acids: CASSFPGSSYEQYF. The DNA for the CDR3 is TGTGCCAGCAGCTTCCCCGGTTCCTCCTACGAGCAGTACTTC.

The chain employs TRBV7-2 and TRBJ2-2; 13 positions agree with TRBD2. The length of the CDR3 is 18 residues. V gave up 4 bases and J gave up 8 bases; unmatched junction bases: 13. Germline values: CDR1 SGHTA, CDR2 FQGNSA. Here the CDR3 reads CASSSGLAGHWSSGELFF. CDR3 DNA sequence: TGTGCCAGCAGCTCGGGACTAGCGGGACACTGGTCATCGGGGGAGCTGTTTTTT.

V gene TRBV6-1 combines with J gene TRBJ2-2; TRBD1 aligns across 7 bases. The germline CDR1 and CDR2 sequences are MNHNS and SASEGT. The ends lost 4 bases at V and 1 base at J; junction bases unmatched: 3. The CDR3 length is 15 residues. CDR3 sequence: CASSATGENTGELFF. The CDR3 DNA sequence: TGTGCCAGCAGTGCAACAGGGGAGAACACCGGGGAGCTGTTTTTT.

The chain is built from TRBV6-1 and TRBJ1-1; D call uncertain. The CDR3 has 13 amino acids. V lost 0 bases and J 10 bases, leaving 12 bases between the germline ends. Germline assignment: CDR1 MNHNS and CDR2 SASEGT. CDR3 region: CASSEAGRTRAFF. The CDR3 coding sequence is TGTGCCAGCAGTGAAGCGGGTAGGACGCGAGCTTTCTTT.

The CDR3 nucleotides are TGTGCCAGCAGCTTAGGGGCAGGAGAGACCCAGTACTTC. This gives the protein CASSLGAGETQYF. The rearrangement links TRBV5-6 to TRBJ2-5, with a weak D call TRBD1 (5 bases). The germline V gene encodes CDR1 SGHDT and CDR2 YYEEEE. The CDR3 contains 13 residues. V gave up 2 bases and J gave up 4 bases, with 9 bases separating them.

The chain combines TRBV10-3 with TRBJ1-1; the D gene is possibly TRBD1 (6 bases). The CDR3 runs 12 residues. Germline V gene sequence: CDR1 ENHRY, CDR2 SYGVKD. Trimming removed 6 bases from V and 1 base from J, with 6 bases in between. The CDR3 sequence: CAIRQGNTEAFF. The CDR3, as DNA: TGTGCCATCAGACAGGGGAACACTGAAGCTTTCTTT.